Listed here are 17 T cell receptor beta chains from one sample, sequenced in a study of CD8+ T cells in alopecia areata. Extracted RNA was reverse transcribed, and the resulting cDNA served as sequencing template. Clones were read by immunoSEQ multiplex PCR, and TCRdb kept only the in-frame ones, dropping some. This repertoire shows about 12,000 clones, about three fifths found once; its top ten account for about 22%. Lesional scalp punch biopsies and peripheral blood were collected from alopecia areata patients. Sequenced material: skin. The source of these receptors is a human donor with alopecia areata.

In DNA, the CDR3 is TGTGCCTGGAGGCAGTACCTCTCTGGAAACACCATATATTTT. Translating gives CAWRQYLSGNTIYF. The rearrangement links TRBV30 to TRBJ1-3; no clear D. The CDR3 is 14 amino acids. V lost 3 bases, J lost 0 bases, and 9 bases lay in between. Germline V CDR1 and CDR2: GTSNPN, SVGIG (reference sequence).

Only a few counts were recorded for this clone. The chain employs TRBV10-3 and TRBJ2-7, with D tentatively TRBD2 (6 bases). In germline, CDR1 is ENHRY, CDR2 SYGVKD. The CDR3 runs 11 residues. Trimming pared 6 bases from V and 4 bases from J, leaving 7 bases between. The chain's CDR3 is CAISREYEQYF. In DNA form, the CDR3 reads TGTGCCATCAGCCGGGAGTACGAGCAGTACTTC.

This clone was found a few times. CDR3 protein: CASSTRDRVNTEAFF. CDR3 nucleotide sequence: TGTGCCAGCAGTACCCGGGACAGGGTTAACACTGAAGCTTTCTTT. The chain uses TRBV6-1 and TRBJ1-1, with 9 bases that match TRBD1. After removal of 5 bases from V and 2 bases from J, the junction contained 6 bases not matched to a gene. Germline-derived CDR1 and CDR2 are MNHNS and SASEGT. The CDR3 spans 15 residues.

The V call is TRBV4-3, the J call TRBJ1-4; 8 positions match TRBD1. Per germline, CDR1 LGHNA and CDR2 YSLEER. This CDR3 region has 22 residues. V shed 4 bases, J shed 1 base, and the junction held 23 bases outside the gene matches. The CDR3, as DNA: TGCGCCAGCAGCCCCCTCCCTTTAGGACAGGGTCTCCAGATCGGAACTAATGAAAAACTGTTTTTT. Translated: CASSPLPLGQGLQIGTNEKLFF.

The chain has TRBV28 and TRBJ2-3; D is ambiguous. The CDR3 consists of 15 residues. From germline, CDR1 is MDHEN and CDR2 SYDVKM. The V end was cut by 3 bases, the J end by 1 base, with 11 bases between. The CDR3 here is CASSFISAGTDTQYF. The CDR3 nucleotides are TGTGCCAGCAGTTTCATCAGTGCGGGCACAGATACGCAGTATTTT.

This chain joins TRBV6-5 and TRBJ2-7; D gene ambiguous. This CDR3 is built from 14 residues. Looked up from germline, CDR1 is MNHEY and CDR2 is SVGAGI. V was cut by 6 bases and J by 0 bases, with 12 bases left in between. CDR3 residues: CASRATHVSYEQYF. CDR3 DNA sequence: TGTGCCAGCAGGGCTACCCATGTCTCCTACGAGCAGTACTTC.

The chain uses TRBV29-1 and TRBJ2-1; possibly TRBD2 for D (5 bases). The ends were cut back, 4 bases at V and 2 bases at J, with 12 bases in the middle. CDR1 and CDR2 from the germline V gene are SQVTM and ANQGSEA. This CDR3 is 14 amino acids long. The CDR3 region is CSVVRGSAYNEQFF. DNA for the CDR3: TGCAGCGTTGTCAGAGGGTCGGCCTACAATGAGCAGTTCTTC.

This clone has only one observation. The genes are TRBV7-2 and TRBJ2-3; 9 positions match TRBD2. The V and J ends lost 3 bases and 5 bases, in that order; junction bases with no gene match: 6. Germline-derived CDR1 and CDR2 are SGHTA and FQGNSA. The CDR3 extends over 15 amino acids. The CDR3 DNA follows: TGTGCCAGCAGCTTCGCGGGGGGGGCCCGAGATACGCAGTATTTT. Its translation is CASSFAGGARDTQYF.

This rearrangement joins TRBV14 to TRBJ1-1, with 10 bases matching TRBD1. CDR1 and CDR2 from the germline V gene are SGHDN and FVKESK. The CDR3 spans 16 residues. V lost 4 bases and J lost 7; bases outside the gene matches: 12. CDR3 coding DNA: TGTGCCAGCAGCCCCTTCCGACAGGGGGCGCGGGTTGAAGCTTTCTTT. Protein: CASSPFRQGARVEAFF. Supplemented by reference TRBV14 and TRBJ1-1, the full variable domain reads EAGVTQFPSHSVIEKGQTVTLRCDPISGHDNLYWYRRVMGKEIKFLLHFVKESKQDESGMPNNRFLAERTGGTYSTLKVQPAELEDSGVYFCASSPFRQGARVEAFFGQGTRLTVV.

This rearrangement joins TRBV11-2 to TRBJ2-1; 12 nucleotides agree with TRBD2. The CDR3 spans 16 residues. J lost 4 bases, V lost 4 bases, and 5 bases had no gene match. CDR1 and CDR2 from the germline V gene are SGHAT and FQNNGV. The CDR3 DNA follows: TGTGCCAGCAGCTATAGGACTAGCGGGGCTTACAATGAGCAGTTCTTC. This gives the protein CASSYRTSGAYNEQFF.

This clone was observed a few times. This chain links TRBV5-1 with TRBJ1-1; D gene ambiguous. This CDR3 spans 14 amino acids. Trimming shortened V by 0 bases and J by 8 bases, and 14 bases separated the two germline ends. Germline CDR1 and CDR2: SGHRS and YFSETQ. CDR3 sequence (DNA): TGCGCCAGCAGCTTGGACTCAACTCTCCAGGAAGCTTTCTTT. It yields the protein CASSLDSTLQEAFF.

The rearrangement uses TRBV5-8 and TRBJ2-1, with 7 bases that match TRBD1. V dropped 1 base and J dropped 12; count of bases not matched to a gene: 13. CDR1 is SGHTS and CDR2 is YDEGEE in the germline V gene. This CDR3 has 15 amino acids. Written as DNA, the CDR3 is TGTGCCAGCAGCTTGAGCCCGTCACAGGGGTCTAGGCAGTTCTTC. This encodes CASSLSPSQGSRQFF.

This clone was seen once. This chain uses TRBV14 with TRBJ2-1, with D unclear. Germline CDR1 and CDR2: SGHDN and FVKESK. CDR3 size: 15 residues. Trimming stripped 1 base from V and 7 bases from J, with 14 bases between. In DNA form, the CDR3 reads TGTGCCAGCAGCCAAGTCCCCCGGAGTCGAAATGAGCAGTTCTTC. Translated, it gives CASSQVPRSRNEQFF.

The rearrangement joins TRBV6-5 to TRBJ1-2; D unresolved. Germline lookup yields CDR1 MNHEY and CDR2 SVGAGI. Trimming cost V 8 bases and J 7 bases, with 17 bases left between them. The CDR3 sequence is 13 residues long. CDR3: CASGTDNAGGYTF. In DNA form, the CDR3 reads TGTGCCAGCGGTACAGACAACGCGGGTGGCTACACCTTC.

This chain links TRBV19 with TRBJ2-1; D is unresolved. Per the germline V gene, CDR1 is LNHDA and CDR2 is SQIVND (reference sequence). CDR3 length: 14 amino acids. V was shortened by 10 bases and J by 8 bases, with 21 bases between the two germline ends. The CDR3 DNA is TGTGCCACCAAAGGGCACCCTTCGGGCCATGAGCAGTTCTTC. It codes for CATKGHPSGHEQFF.

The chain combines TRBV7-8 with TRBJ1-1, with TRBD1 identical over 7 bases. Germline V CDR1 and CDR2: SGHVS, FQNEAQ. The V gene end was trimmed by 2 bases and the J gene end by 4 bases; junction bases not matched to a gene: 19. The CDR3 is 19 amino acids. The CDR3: CASSLLRSGRGTEVTEAFF. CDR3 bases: TGTGCCAGCAGCTTATTGCGGAGTGGCCGGGGGACAGAGGTCACTGAAGCTTTCTTT.

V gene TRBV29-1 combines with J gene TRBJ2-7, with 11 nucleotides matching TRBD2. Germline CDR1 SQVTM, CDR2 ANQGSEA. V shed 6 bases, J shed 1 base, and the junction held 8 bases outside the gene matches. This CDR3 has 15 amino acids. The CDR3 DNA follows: TGCAGCGTCTTACTAGCGGGAGTGCATTCCTACGAGCAGTACTTC. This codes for CSVLLAGVHSYEQYF.